What follows are 7 T cell receptor beta chains derived from one specimen sequenced in a study of spatial heterogeneity in lung cancer (dated by TCRdb to the late 2010s). The sample's time point label is to be understood as: sample taken at primary tumor resection. General conclusions and limits of the study: A correlation was observed between the number of expanded intratumoral alpha and beta TCRs and the tumor nonsynonymous mutation count.

Receptors were amplified or captured by 5' RACE. Sequencing used a NextSeq 500. TCRdb passed the public sequencing reads through fastp at Q25 and MiXCR, retaining productive beta sequences. One record per CDR3 amino acid sequence lists the most common genes and DNA. Here the sample has approximately 8,500 distinct CDR3 sequences; under 15% occur a single time. Clones ranked in the top ten supply 11% of the sample. For these receptors, no antigen is known. The sample here was lung tumor tissue, taken at surgery. Source of these receptors: a male donor with early-stage non-small cell lung cancer.

This clonotype is judged medium-sized (0.01 to 0.1%). This beta chain appears as a stray read in a library generated for alpha chains; its size is not informative. The gene calls are TRBV29-1 and TRBJ2-3; no definite D call. V was cut by 3 bases and J by 5 bases, with 6 bases left in between. CDR1 SQVTM and CDR2 ANQGSEA come from the germline V gene. There are 11 residues in the CDR3. The CDR3 spells CSVEWGDTQYF. The CDR3 DNA sequence: TGCAGCGTTGAGTGGGGAGATACGCAGTATTTT.

In this sample, this clonotype turned up many times. This beta chain lies outside the target of a library built for alpha chains; its clone size means little. The chain employs TRBV29-1 and TRBJ1-5; the D gene is possibly TRBD1 (5 bases). V gave up 1 base and J gave up 5 bases, with 9 bases separating them. CDR1 is SQVTM and CDR2 is ANQGSEA in the germline V gene. The CDR3 contains 13 residues. CDR3 nucleotide sequence: TGCAGCGTTGAAGTGGGGGAGGATCAGCCCCAGCATTTT. It is translated as CSVEVGEDQPQHF.

In its sample, this clonotype ranks as medium-sized. Found in a library prepared for alpha chains, this beta chain is an off-target read, and its abundance has little meaning. This rearrangement joins TRBV29-1 to TRBJ2-5; 8 bases match TRBD2. This CDR3 is built from 11 residues. The germline V gene encodes CDR1 SQVTM and CDR2 ANQGSEA. V dropped 7 bases and J dropped 5; count of bases not matched to a gene: 3. The CDR3 nucleotides are TGCAGCGGGACTAGCTCGGAGACCCAGTACTTC. Translated: CSGTSSETQYF.

Within the sample, this clonotype is large. Because the library targeted alpha chains, this beta chain is an off-target read whose size means little. The chain is built from TRBV11-3 and TRBJ2-1; D might be TRBD2 (6 bases). This CDR3 spans 16 amino acids. Trimming pared 4 bases from V and 0 bases from J, leaving 13 bases between. Germline V CDR1 and CDR2: SGHNT, YENEEA. The CDR3 nucleotides read TGTGCCAGCAGCTCCCGGGACTGGGGCTCCTACAATGAGCAGTTCTTC. Amino acids: CASSSRDWGSYNEQFF.

In its sample, this clonotype was seen many times. Found in a library prepared for alpha chains, this beta chain is an off-target read, and its abundance has little meaning. The J gene is TRBJ2-2, the V gene TRBV12-5; D not certain. CDR1 is LGHNT, CDR2 FRNRAP, per germline. This CDR3 is built from 13 residues. Trimming shortened V by 1 base and J by 6 bases, and 6 bases separated the two germline ends. The CDR3 DNA is TGTGCTAGTGGTTTGGGAGTTTCCGGGGAGCTGTTTTTT. Translating gives CASGLGVSGELFF.

By sample share, this clonotype is medium-sized. This beta chain lies outside the target of a library built for alpha chains; its clone size means little. V and J are TRBV12-3 or TRBV12-4 and TRBJ1-2; no reliable D call. The CDR3 is 15 residues long. The V and J ends lost 6 bases and 4 bases respectively, with 18 bases between them. DNA of the CDR3: TGTGCCAGCAGACCCAGTCAGAGCTTTTCCTATGGCTACACCTTC. It is translated as CASRPSQSFSYGYTF.

This clonotype came up many times. Since the library was made to target alpha chains, this beta chain is a stray read and its abundance is not meaningful. The rearrangement links TRBV5-6 to TRBJ2-1, with TRBD2 identical over 9 bases. The germline CDR1 and CDR2 sequences are SGHDT and YYEEEE. J gave up 0 bases and V 1 base, and 2 bases lay outside the gene matches. This CDR3 spans 16 amino acids. The CDR3 spells CASSLLAGSSYNEQFF. For the CDR3, the DNA is TGTGCCAGCAGCTTGCTAGCGGGGAGCTCCTACAATGAGCAGTTCTTC.